This T cell receptor beta chain was identified in a study of T-cell memory formation after mild COVID-19. TCRdb re-derived calls from the 5' RACE reads in MiXCR, one entry per CDR3 protein. The profile shows about 280,000 distinct CDR3 sequences, 7% to 10% of them singletons. V lost 1 base to trimming and J lost 4 bases, with 23 bases between them. The CDR3 has 20 amino acids. The V gene's germline CDR1 is MGHRA and CDR2 YSYEKL. The rearrangement joins TRBV4-1 to TRBJ1-6; no firm D call. The sample was PBMCs or a T cell subset sorted from them (not recorded which). The sequence was collected from a young man who had mild COVID-19 (a few samples of this study predate the infection). Cell type and time point are not known. In DNA, the CDR3 is TGCGCCAGCAGCCAAGTGATTACAGAGCCCCCCTCAACGTATAATTCACCCCTCCACTTT. This codes for CASSQVITEPPSTYNSPLHF.